These T cell receptor beta chains were read from a single sample in a study of blood T cell repertoires in COVID-19. Profiling relied on immunoSEQ multiplex PCR, and the TCRdb table lists in-frame clones only, not all of them. In the table there are approximately 130,000 clones, roughly four fifths of which are singletons. The sequenced material came from peripheral blood. The receptor set was obtained from a human donor in a cohort sampled during active COVID-19. Both conserved end residues are part of each CDR3. D genes are given only for firm matches. The size field is filled for only some rows; it gives once, few, many or a size class.

>14|TRBV6-2/TRBV6-3|.|TRBJ2-7|.
CASSNGGRWGEQYF
TGTGCCAGCAGTAACGGGGGGCGATGGGGCGAGCAGTACTTC
>14|TRBV4-1|.|TRBJ1-1|.
CASRYTRGNTEAFF
TGCGCCAGCAGGTACACAAGGGGCAACACTGAAGCTTTCTTT
>12|TRBV28|.|TRBJ1-6|.
CASITQASPLHF
TGTGCCAGCATTACCCAGGCATCACCCCTCCACTTT
>15|TRBV5-5|once|TRBJ2-7|.
CASSSDPPGPYEQYF
TGTGCCAGCAGCTCCGACCCGCCAGGCCCCTACGAGCAGTACTTC
>15|TRBV3-1/TRBV3-2|.|TRBJ2-7|TRBD1
CASSHGTGRSHEQYF
TGTGCCAGCAGCCACGGGACAGGGAGGTCCCACGAGCAGTACTTC
>14|TRBV5-1|.|TRBJ1-2|TRBD1
CASSLSGTGDGYTF
TGCGCCAGCAGCTTGAGCGGGACAGGAGATGGCTACACCTTC
>15|TRBV3-1/TRBV3-2|once|TRBJ2-1|TRBD2
CASSRRGGGLVWKFF
TGTGCCAGCAGCCGGCGGGGTGGGGGACTAGTCTGGAAGTTCTTC
>12|TRBV7-2|.|TRBJ2-7|.
CASSLTVYEQYF
TGTGCCAGCAGCTTAACAGTGTACGAGCAGTACTTC
>13|TRBV30|.|TRBJ1-1|.
CAWNEAGLTEAFF
TGTGCCTGGAACGAAGCAGGGCTCACTGAAGCTTTCTTT
>15|TRBV3-1/TRBV3-2|.|TRBJ2-7|.
CASSQGLTGYHEQYF
TGTGCCAGCAGCCAAGGCCTGACGGGATACCACGAGCAGTACTTC
>20|TRBV24-1|.|TRBJ2-2|TRBD1
CATSDLRDSLSLLYTGELFF
TGTGCCACCAGTGATTTAAGGGACAGCCTATCCCTACTGTACACCGGGGAGCTGTTTTTT
>14|TRBV10-1|few|TRBJ2-1|TRBD1
CASSGQGNHNEQFF
TGCGCCAGCAGTGGACAGGGAAACCACAATGAGCAGTTCTTC
>17|TRBV6-6|.|TRBJ1-1|.
CASSPRTLGGRNTEAFF
TGTGCCAGCAGTCCTCGAACACTCGGGGGGAGGAACACTGAAGCTTTCTTT
>13|TRBV15|.|TRBJ2-7|.
CATSRQGRDEQYF
TGTGCCACCAGCAGACAGGGAAGAGACGAGCAGTACTTC
>15|TRBV6-5|.|TRBJ1-3|.
CASLLTQGSGNTIYF
TGTGCCAGTTTACTAACGCAGGGTTCTGGAAACACCATATATTTT
>15|TRBV4-1|.|TRBJ2-1|TRBD2
CASSLLAGALNEQFF
TGCGCCAGCAGTCTTCTAGCGGGGGCCCTCAATGAGCAGTTCTTC
>14|TRBV2|.|TRBJ2-7|TRBD1
CASSPRDRAYEQYF
TGTGCCAGCAGTCCCCGGGACAGGGCCTACGAGCAGTACTTC
>14|TRBV4-1|.|TRBJ1-2|TRBD1
CASSQPGQGVGYTF
TGCGCCAGCAGCCAACCGGGACAGGGAGTTGGCTACACCTTC
>17|TRBV3-1/TRBV3-2|.|TRBJ2-7|.
CASSPKSYGVLSYEQYF
TGTGCCAGCAGCCCCAAGTCTTACGGGGTTCTCTCCTACGAGCAGTACTTC
>16|TRBV4-1|.|TRBJ1-1|.
CASSQGFTGFQTEAFF
TGCGCCAGCAGCCAAGGATTCACAGGGTTTCAAACTGAAGCTTTCTTT
>15|TRBV2|.|TRBJ1-4|TRBD1
CASSDRGGMREKLFF
TGTGCCAGCTCCGACAGGGGGGGGATGCGCGAAAAACTGTTTTTT
>14|TRBV7-6|.|TRBJ2-5|.
CASSLRTAQETQYF
TGTGCCAGCAGCTTGAGGACAGCACAAGAGACCCAGTACTTC
>16|TRBV21-1|.|TRBJ2-7|.
CASSKALFPGPYEQYF
TGTGCCAGCAGCAAAGCGCTCTTCCCAGGGCCCTACGAGCAGTACTTC
>20|TRBV12-5|.|TRBJ2-3|TRBD1
CASGLVLWGTGQLASNTQYF
TGTGCTAGTGGTTTGGTACTGTGGGGGACAGGCCAGCTTGCCTCGAATACGCAGTATTTT
>13|TRBV19|.|TRBJ1-2|.
CASSIDTLYGYTF
TGTGCCAGTAGTATCGACACCCTCTATGGCTACACCTTC
>15|TRBV29-1|.|TRBJ2-7|TRBD1
CSVSTTGDRGDEQYF
TGCAGCGTTTCGACGACGGGGGACAGGGGGGACGAGCAGTACTTC
>18|TRBV3-1/TRBV3-2|once|TRBJ2-1|.
CASSQDSPARGSQNEQFF
TGTGCCAGCAGCCAAGACAGCCCCGCCAGGGGTTCGCAAAATGAGCAGTTCTTC